This TCR beta chain was found in a study of blood T cell repertoires in COVID-19. Overall study: Samples of COVID-19 (acute and convalescent) were obtained from the United States, Italy and Spain. T cells, B-cell-depleted T cells, or PBMCs provided the cDNA or gDNA that served as material.

CDR3 length: 13 residues. Per germline, CDR1 SGHRS and CDR2 YFSETQ. The V and J ends lost 6 bases and 3 bases respectively, with 12 bases between them. As handled by the study authors: Reference gene primer amplification gave nucleated cell count estimates. This table comes from immunoSEQ multiplex PCR, and its TCRdb copy is limited to in-frame clones, with some not included. Clone size and the V and J calls come from that table; the DNA yielded D and trimming. Of 110,000 to 150,000 clones detected, roughly 85% appear once; the ten largest clones hold around 3.2%. The sample consisted of peripheral blood. This TCR was recovered from a man over 45 with acute or convalescent COVID-19. The chain is built from TRBV5-1 and TRBJ2-5; D might be TRBD1 (5 bases). CDR3 region: CASTVWGEETQYF. The CDR3 nucleotides read TGCGCCAGCACTGTGTGGGGCGAAGAGACCCAGTACTTC.